The 5 T cell receptor beta chains below all came from one sample that was sequenced in a study of shared clonotypes between healthy human individuals (dated by TCRdb to the early 2020s). The library was built by means of the immunoSEQ multiplex PCR assay. TCRdb stores this immuneACCESS table with in-frame sequences only. Part of the clones is absent; in the studies checked, under half of the shortfall reflects unresolved V genes, and no reason is known for the rest. This sample lists 400,000 to 500,000 clones; about 79% were detected once. The ten most abundant clones make up under 15% of the sample. Source material: PBMCs. The receptors here all came from a woman in her 40s in good health. Some clones in this sample may be carry-over from other donors' samples.

This clone has at least ten counts. The chain employs TRBV4-1 and TRBJ2-2, with 11 bases aligning to TRBD2. Per the germline V gene, CDR1 is MGHRA and CDR2 is YSYEKL. The trim removed 0 bases at V and 2 bases at J, leaving 5 bases unmatched. The CDR3 covers 18 residues. The CDR3 sequence is CASSQEAGLADNTGELFF. CDR3 coding DNA: TGCGCCAGCAGCCAAGAGGCGGGACTAGCGGACAACACCGGGGAGCTGTTTTTT.

The genes are TRBV2 and TRBJ2-7; perhaps TRBD1 as D (6 bases). V lost 5 bases, J lost 3 bases, and 11 bases lay in between. The CDR3 length is 13 residues. The V gene's germline CDR1 is SNHLY and CDR2 FYNNEI. This chain's CDR3 is CASSFGGNYEQYF. CDR3 nucleotides: TGTGCCAGCAGTTTTGGGGGCAACTACGAGCAGTACTTC.

The J gene is TRBJ2-7, the V gene TRBV11-2, with D unresolved. V shed 3 bases and J shed 4 bases, with 22 bases lying between them. The germline V gene has CDR1 SGHAT and CDR2 FQNNGV. The CDR3 sequence is 17 residues long. CDR3 residues: CASSFEAGSYNPYEQYF. Here the CDR3 DNA reads TGTGCCAGCAGCTTTGAAGCCGGGTCCTATAACCCATACGAGCAGTACTTC.

This chain connects TRBV6-1 to TRBJ1-5; D call uncertain. The CDR3 covers 13 residues. The germline V and J ends were trimmed by 1 base and 7 bases, with 8 bases remaining between them. Per germline, CDR1 MNHNS and CDR2 SASEGT. CDR3 nucleotides: TGTGCCAGCAGTGAAGGGAATACGCAGCCCCAGCATTTT. Residues: CASSEGNTQPQHF.

The chain joins TRBV9 to TRBJ2-3, with D possibly TRBD1 on 6 matching bases. Trimming pared 3 bases from V and 0 bases from J, leaving 11 bases between. CDR1 and CDR2 from the germline V gene are SGDLS and YYNGEE. The CDR3 has 15 amino acids. CDR3 region: CASSEGHPSTDTQYF. The CDR3 nucleotides are TGTGCCAGCAGCGAGGGACACCCCAGCACAGATACGCAGTATTTT. Filled out from reference TRBV9 and TRBJ2-3, the complete variable domain reads DSGVTQTPKHLITATGQRVTLRCSPRSGDLSVYWYQQSLDQGLQFLIQYYNGEERAKGNILERFSAQQFPDLHSELNLSSLELGDSALYFCASSEGHPSTDTQYFGPGTRLTVL.